These 12 T cell receptor beta chains originate from one sample sequenced in a study of T cell changes during pregnancy in multiple sclerosis. Sequencing used immunoSEQ multiplex PCR; TCRdb keeps in-frame clones, though not all of them. The sample holds around 60,000 clones, just over 90% seen once. The sequencing used CD4+ T cells from peripheral blood mononuclear cells, collected before pregnancy. These receptors were obtained from a female donor with multiple sclerosis, enrolled in a pregnancy study.

The gene calls are TRBV4-3 and TRBJ2-2; perhaps TRBD1 as D (6 bases). Per germline, CDR1 LGHNA and CDR2 YSLEER. V lost 0 bases and J 8 bases, leaving 7 bases between the germline ends. The CDR3 covers 13 residues. CDR3 sequence: CASSQDRGGELFF. DNA of the CDR3: TGCGCCAGCAGCCAAGACAGGGGAGGGGAGCTGTTTTTT.

This chain uses TRBV11-3 with TRBJ2-5, with 8 bases lining up with TRBD2. Germline lookup yields CDR1 SGHNT and CDR2 YENEEA. Unmatched junction bases numbered 11, after V lost 1 base and J lost 1 base. The length of the CDR3 is 18 residues. The CDR3 spells CASSLGAMRRGGQETQYF. DNA for the CDR3: TGTGCCAGCAGCTTAGGGGCTATGAGACGGGGGGGCCAAGAGACCCAGTACTTC.

The chain carries TRBV15 and TRBJ2-7, with 11 bases identical to TRBD2. CDR3 length: 16 residues. Germline V gives CDR1 LNHNV, CDR2 YYDKDF (reference sequence). The V and J ends lost 5 bases and 0 bases, in that order; junction bases with no gene match: 6. The DNA for the CDR3 is TGTGCCACCAGCCCGGGACTAGCGGCGGGCTCCTACGAGCAGTACTTC. This translates into CATSPGLAAGSYEQYF. The full variable domain, with the rest looked up from reference TRBV15 and TRBJ2-7, is DAMVIQNPRYQVTQFGKPVTLSCSQTLNHNVMYWYQQKSSQAPKLLFHYYDKDFNNEADTPDNFQSRRPNTSFCFLDIRSPGLGDTAMYLCATSPGLAAGSYEQYFGPGTRLTVT.

The rearrangement joins TRBV19 to TRBJ2-7; 7 bases fit TRBD1. Germline CDR1 LNHDA, CDR2 SQIVND (reference sequence). The CDR3 runs to 13 residues. With 5 bases clipped from V and 6 bases from J, the junction kept 7 bases outside the gene matches. CDR3 DNA: TGTGCCAGTAGTTCGACAGGGATTAGCGAGCAGTACTTC. This translates into CASSSTGISEQYF.

The V call is TRBV10-3, the J call TRBJ2-1; TRBD1 aligns across 9 bases. Unmatched junction bases numbered 17, after V lost 0 bases and J lost 2 bases. The CDR3 is made up of 21 amino acids. Germline assignment: CDR1 ENHRY and CDR2 SYGVKD. The CDR3, as DNA: TGTGCCATCAGTGAGTCGATTGGGACAGGGTTGTGGACAGAGGCCTACAATGAGCAGTTCTTC. Translation gives CAISESIGTGLWTEAYNEQFF.

Only one count was recorded for this clone. The chain uses TRBV4-3 and TRBJ2-3; 7 positions match TRBD1. V was clipped by 3 bases and J by 8 bases; unmatched bases: 8. CDR1 is LGHNA and CDR2 is YSLEER in the germline V gene. The CDR3 length is 14 residues. Here the CDR3 reads CASSQGTDRGTQYF. As DNA, the CDR3 is TGCGCCAGCAGCCAGGGGACAGATAGGGGTACGCAGTATTTT.

The gene calls are TRBV5-1 and TRBJ2-5; 8 bases are a match to TRBD2. The germline V gene has CDR1 SGHRS and CDR2 YFSETQ. The CDR3 runs 14 residues. V was clipped by 1 base and J by 5 bases; unmatched bases: 4. The CDR3 nucleotides are TGCGCCAGCAGCTTGCGGTCTAGCGGGGAGACCCAGTACTTC. Translating gives CASSLRSSGETQYF.

The V and J genes are TRBV7-2 and TRBJ2-2; possible D gene TRBD2, 6 bases. Germline V lookup: CDR1 SGHTA, CDR2 FQGNSA. The CDR3 has 15 amino acids. The ends were cut back, 3 bases at V and 5 bases at J, with 13 bases in the middle. This CDR3 reads CASSFSQGGTGELFF. Here the CDR3 DNA reads TGTGCCAGCAGCTTTTCCCAGGGAGGAACCGGGGAGCTGTTTTTT.

The chain joins TRBV18 to TRBJ1-1; D perhaps matches TRBD1 (5 bases). The V gene's germline CDR1 is KGHSH and CDR2 LQKENI. This CDR3 has 15 residues. V dropped 1 base and J dropped 5 bases, with 14 bases sitting between them. The CDR3 sequence: CASSPRRGTETEAFF. The DNA of the CDR3 is TGTGCCAGCTCACCACGAAGGGGCACTGAAACTGAAGCTTTCTTT. The full variable domain, in which reference TRBV18 and TRBJ1-1 provide the parts outside the CDR3, is NAGVMQNPRHLVRRRGQEARLRCSPMKGHSHVYWYRQLPEEGLKFMVYLQKENIIDESGMPKERFSAEFPKEGPSILRIQQVVRGDSAAYFCASSPRRGTETEAFFGQGTRLTVV.

V gene TRBV18 combines with J gene TRBJ2-5; tentatively, D is TRBD1 (6 bases). The V and J ends lost 2 bases and 1 base respectively, with 11 bases between them. The CDR3 extends over 15 amino acids. Germline values: CDR1 KGHSH, CDR2 LQKENI. The CDR3 DNA is TGTGCCAGCTCACCAAGACAGGACAGCCAAGAGACCCAGTACTTC. It codes for CASSPRQDSQETQYF. Full variable domain (outside the CDR3, taken from reference TRBV18 and TRBJ2-5): NAGVMQNPRHLVRRRGQEARLRCSPMKGHSHVYWYRQLPEEGLKFMVYLQKENIIDESGMPKERFSAEFPKEGPSILRIQQVVRGDSAAYFCASSPRQDSQETQYFGPGTRLLVL.

This clone was detected once. The genes are TRBV9 and TRBJ1-1; weak D call: TRBD1 (6 bases). Germline V lookup: CDR1 SGDLS, CDR2 YYNGEE. V lost 4 bases, J lost 3 bases, and 16 bases lay in between. CDR3 size: 15 residues. The CDR3 loop is CASSSAQGGDTEAFF. The CDR3 DNA follows: TGTGCCAGCAGCTCCGCACAGGGAGGGGACACTGAAGCTTTCTTT.

V is TRBV28 and J is TRBJ1-5; 9 bases match TRBD1. Germline V gene data show CDR1 as MDHEN and CDR2 as SYDVKM. The CDR3 runs 14 residues. J lost 6 bases, V lost 6 bases, and 6 bases had no gene match. The CDR3, as DNA: TGTGCCAGCAGGAAGGGACAGGGTGGTCAGCCCCAGCATTTT. The encoded protein is CASRKGQGGQPQHF.